These 11 T cell receptor beta chains came from one sample sequenced in a study of T cell changes during pregnancy in multiple sclerosis. The repertoire was sequenced with immunoSEQ multiplex PCR; TCRdb's copy has only in-frame clones and lacks some. The data hold fewer than 130,000 clones, with roughly nine tenths observed a single time. Specimen: peripheral blood, collected after pregnancy. These receptors were obtained from a female donor with multiple sclerosis, enrolled in a pregnancy study.

CDR3 DNA sequence: TGTGCCAGTAGCAAAAGACAGGGGGCCGGGGAGCTGTTTTTT. This encodes CASSKRQGAGELFF. The chain links TRBV19 to TRBJ2-2; TRBD1 aligns across 9 bases. The CDR3 length is 14 residues. Trimming took 6 bases from V and 6 from J; bases not matched to a gene: 5. Germline V gene data show CDR1 as LNHDA and CDR2 as SQIVND (reference sequence).

In nucleotides, the CDR3 is TGTGCCAGCTCACCATTGGGTGGGCAGGCCCTCATGAACACTGAAGCTTTCTTT. Encoded protein: CASSPLGGQALMNTEAFF. This sequence joins TRBV18 and TRBJ1-1; no clear D gene. The CDR3 is 18 residues long. CDR1 is KGHSH, CDR2 LQKENI, per germline. V was cut by 2 bases and J by 0 bases, with 19 bases left in between.

This clone was recorded once. The V call is TRBV7-6, the J call TRBJ2-7; 8 nucleotides align to TRBD1. Germline trimming cut 2 bases from V and 1 base from J; bases unmatched to any gene: 7. The CDR3 has 16 residues. Germline CDR1 and CDR2: SGHVS and FNYEAQ. The CDR3, as DNA: TGTGCCAGCAGCTTACAACCCGGACAGGGTTCCTACGAGCAGTACTTC. Residues: CASSLQPGQGSYEQYF.

The rearrangement joins TRBV6-5 to TRBJ1-2, with TRBD1 matching over 8 bases. Germline CDR1 is MNHEY and CDR2 is SVGAGI. This CDR3 comprises 15 residues. After removal of 5 bases from V and 2 bases from J, the junction contained 7 bases not matched to a gene. CDR3 residues: CASSTRDRRNYGYTF. DNA of the CDR3: TGTGCCAGCAGTACGAGGGACAGGAGGAACTATGGCTACACCTTC.

This clone was seen only a few times. V usage is TRBV6-4 and J usage is TRBJ2-1; 7 bases fit TRBD2. Germline assignment: CDR1 MRHNA and CDR2 SNTAGT. The trim removed 4 bases at V and 10 bases at J, leaving 10 bases unmatched. The CDR3 is 14 amino acids. Here the CDR3 DNA reads TGTGCCAGCAGTGTTTCTAGCGGTGGATCGGAGCAGTTCTTC. Translating it yields CASSVSSGGSEQFF.

The chain employs TRBV7-9 and TRBJ1-6, with D hard to call. Germline assignment: CDR1 SEHNR and CDR2 FQNEAQ (reference sequence). Between the trimmed V and J ends, which lost 3 bases and 7 bases, there was a span of 13 bases. This CDR3 comprises 15 residues. The CDR3 nucleotides read TGTGCCAGCAGCTTGGACGGGTCGGGGAATTCACCCCTCCACTTT. Translation: CASSLDGSGNSPLHF. Filled out from reference TRBV7-9 and TRBJ1-6, the complete variable domain reads DTGVSQNPRHKITKRGQNVTFRCDPISEHNRLYWYRQTLGQGPEFLTYFQNEAQLEKSRLLSDRFSAERPKGSFSTLEIQRTEQGDSAMYLCASSLDGSGNSPLHFGNGTRLTVT.

The gene calls are TRBV19 and TRBJ2-5; 13 positions match TRBD2. V was clipped by 7 bases and J by 5 bases; unmatched bases: 7. The CDR3 contains 15 residues. Per germline, CDR1 LNHDA and CDR2 SQIVND (reference sequence). The CDR3 loop is CASTSLAGGLETQYF. The CDR3 region has the DNA TGTGCCAGTACCTCACTAGCGGGGGGGCTCGAGACCCAGTACTTC.

This chain uses TRBV13 with TRBJ2-1; tentatively, D is TRBD2 (7 bases). Trimming left V 1 base short and J 4 bases short, with 11 bases between. This CDR3 is built from 15 residues. Germline CDR1 and CDR2: PRHDT and FYEKMQ (reference sequence). The CDR3 loop reads CASSLEGGGYNEQFF. The CDR3 nucleotides read TGTGCCAGCAGCTTAGAAGGGGGGGGGTACAATGAGCAGTTCTTC. The full variable domain, its missing parts supplied by reference TRBV13 and TRBJ2-1, is AAGVIQSPRHLIKEKRETATLKCYPIPRHDTVYWYQQGPGQDPQFLISFYEKMQSDKGSIPDRFSAQQFSDYHSELNMSSLELGDSALYFCASSLEGGGYNEQFFGPGTRLTVL.

The V call is TRBV18, the J call TRBJ2-7; TRBD1 might be the D (6 bases). The CDR3 is 14 amino acids. Germline assignment: CDR1 KGHSH and CDR2 LQKENI. Trimming left V 1 base short and J 4 bases short, with 11 bases between. In DNA, the CDR3 is TGTGCCAGCTCACCACGGGCAGGGGAGTACGAGCAGTACTTC. Residues: CASSPRAGEYEQYF.

V usage is TRBV9 and J usage is TRBJ2-1; a weak D match, TRBD2 (6 bases). The CDR3 consists of 11 residues. V gave up 4 bases and J gave up 13 bases, with 12 bases separating them. Germline V lookup: CDR1 SGDLS, CDR2 YYNGEE. The chain's CDR3 is CASSSTTSQFF. The CDR3 DNA follows: TGTGCCAGCAGCTCGACGACTAGTCAGTTCTTC.

This chain uses TRBV6-4 with TRBJ2-2; 7 nucleotides line up with TRBD2. CDR3 length: 16 amino acids. Per the germline V gene, CDR1 is MRHNA and CDR2 is SNTAGT. Unmatched junction bases numbered 3, after V lost 2 bases and J lost 0 bases. Here the CDR3 DNA reads TGTGCCAGCAGTGACCTCGGGACTACGAACACCGGGGAGCTGTTTTTT. Its translation is CASSDLGTTNTGELFF.